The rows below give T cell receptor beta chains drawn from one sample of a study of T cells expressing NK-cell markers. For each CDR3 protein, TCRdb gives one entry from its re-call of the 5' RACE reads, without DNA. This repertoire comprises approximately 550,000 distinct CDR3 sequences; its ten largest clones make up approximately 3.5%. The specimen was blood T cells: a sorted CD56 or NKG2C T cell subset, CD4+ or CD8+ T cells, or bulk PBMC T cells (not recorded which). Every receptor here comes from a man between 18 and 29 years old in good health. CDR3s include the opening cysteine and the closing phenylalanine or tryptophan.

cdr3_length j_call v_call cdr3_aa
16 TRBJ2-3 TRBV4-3 CASSQEPGSFPDTQYF
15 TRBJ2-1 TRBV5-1 CASSLYQRGNNEQFF
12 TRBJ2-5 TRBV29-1 CSADRGQETQYF
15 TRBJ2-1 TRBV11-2 CASSHRLADNNEQFF
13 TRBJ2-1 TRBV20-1 CSASGSSYNEQFF
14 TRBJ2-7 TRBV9 CASSAGGTDYEQYF
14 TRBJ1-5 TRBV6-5 CASSYSTGNQPQHF
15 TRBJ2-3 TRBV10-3 CAISRTSGTTDTQYF
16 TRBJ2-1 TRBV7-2 CASSPSGPLTYNEQFF
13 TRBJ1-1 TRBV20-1 CSAPGAPRYEAFF
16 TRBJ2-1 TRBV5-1 CASSPQGLAYGDEQFF
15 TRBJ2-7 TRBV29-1 CSVAASGRARSEQYF
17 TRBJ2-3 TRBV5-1 CASSITSGTGRTDTQYF
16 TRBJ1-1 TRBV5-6 CASSSPRAGLNTEAFF
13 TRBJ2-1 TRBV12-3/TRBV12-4 CALNTGRENEQFF
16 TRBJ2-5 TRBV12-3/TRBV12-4 CASSPDVSGIEKTQYF
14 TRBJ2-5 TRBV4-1 CASSQGSGAETQYF
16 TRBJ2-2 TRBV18 CASSRQGNANTGELFF
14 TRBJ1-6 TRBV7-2 CASSPGGRPSPLHF
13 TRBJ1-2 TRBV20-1 CSAIGMLNYGYTF
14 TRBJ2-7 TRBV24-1 CATSESGTEDEQYF
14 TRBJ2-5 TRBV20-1 CSARGTGIGETQYF
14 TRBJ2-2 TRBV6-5 CASSYLGEPGELFF
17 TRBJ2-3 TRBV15 CATSRVAGSGFTDTQYF
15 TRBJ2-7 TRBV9 CASSVGGLGGYEQYF
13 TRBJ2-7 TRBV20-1 CSARVGGINEQYF
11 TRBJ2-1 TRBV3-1 CASRGSSEQFF